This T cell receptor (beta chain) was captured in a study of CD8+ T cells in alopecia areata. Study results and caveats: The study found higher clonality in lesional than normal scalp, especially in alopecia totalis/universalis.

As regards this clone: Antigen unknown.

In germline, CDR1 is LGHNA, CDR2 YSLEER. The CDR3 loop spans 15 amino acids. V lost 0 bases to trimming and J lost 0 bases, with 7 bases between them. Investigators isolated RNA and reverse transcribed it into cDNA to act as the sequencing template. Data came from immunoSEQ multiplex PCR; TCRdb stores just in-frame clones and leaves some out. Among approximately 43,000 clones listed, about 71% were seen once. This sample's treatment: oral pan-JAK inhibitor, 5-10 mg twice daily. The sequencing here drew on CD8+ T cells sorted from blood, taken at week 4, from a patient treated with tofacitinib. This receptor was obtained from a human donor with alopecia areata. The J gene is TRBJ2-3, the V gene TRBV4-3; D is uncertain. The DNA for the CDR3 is TGCGCCAGCAGCCAAGACAGAGCTAGCACAGATACGCAGTATTTT. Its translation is CASSQDRASTDTQYF.